This T cell receptor beta chain derives from a study of beta chain features in type 1 diabetes. Overall study findings and caveats: When VDJ junctions were examined, type 1 diabetes patients showed fewer insertions and more deletions. The study found moderately but significantly shorter TCRB CDR3s in all four CD4+ subsets of Type 1 diabetes patients.

Trimming left V 4 bases short and J 11 bases short, with 17 bases between. This CDR3 region has 13 residues. Germline V gives CDR1 MNHEY, CDR2 SMNVEV (reference sequence). This clone was detected only a few times. The target antigen is unknown. The isolated RNA, all of it, was reverse transcribed, so expressed TCRB transcripts were what got sequenced. Here immunoSEQ multiplex PCR was the method, and the copy in TCRdb shows in-frame clones only, minus some. Of 25,000 to 35,000 clones listed, roughly two thirds are singletons. The chain combines TRBV27 with TRBJ1-1; D may be TRBD1 (6 bases). What was sequenced was Tregs from blood. The TCR sequence derives from a woman aged 25 to 39 with type 1 diabetes. The CDR3 protein is CASSYQQGRRAFF. The CDR3 nucleotides read TGTGCCAGCAGTTACCAGCAGGGGCGGCGGGCTTTCTTT.